This T cell receptor (beta chain) is drawn from a study of cytomegalovirus exposure and HLA in healthy donors. For the study at large: The use of the same platform for the 100 to 150 validation repertoires and the approximately 690 first-cohort repertoires was reported by a later analysis.

Looked up from germline, CDR1 is LNHDA and CDR2 is SQIVND (reference sequence). Trimming shortened V by 4 bases and J by 0 bases, and 17 bases separated the two germline ends. The CDR3 covers 17 residues. Method: immunoSEQ multiplex PCR; TCRdb's copy keeps in-frame clones and lacks some. The sample includes about 150,000 clones, around nine tenths of them seen just once. Source material: PBMCs. The rearrangement joins TRBV19 to TRBJ2-3; D remains ambiguous. The TCR sequence derives from a man between 18 and 29 years old in good health and CMV-seronegative. CDR3 bases: TGTGCCAGTAGTAGCCGTGAGTTCCCCCCTAGCACAGATACGCAGTATTTT. Residues: CASSSREFPPSTDTQYF.